The present T cell receptor (beta chain) was sequenced within a study of CD4 T cells in relation to SARS-CoV-2 and coronaviruses. Across the whole study: Negative control cultures got HIV-1 Nef peptides or no peptide. General observations from the study: No crossreactivity against non-spike viral proteins was tested here.

TCRdb's table, derived via immunoSEQ multiplex PCR, lists solely in-frame clones and lacks some. The sample lists about 18,000 clones; about 80% were seen once. Note on this clone: Antigen: not known.

CD4+ T cells from unexposed donors were obtained before the COVID-19 pandemic (2011-2018). After less than 11 days of culture, CD4+ T cells were isolated. Unexposed-donor CD4+ T cells were probed with SARS-CoV-2 S/N and four cold-coronavirus spikes, cells permitting. Approximately 2 million PBMCs per well were cultured with 7.5 to 10 IU/ml IL-2. The CDR3 has 15 amino acids. CDR1 and CDR2 from the germline V gene are MDHEN and SYDVKM. Trimming took 7 bases from V and 0 from J; bases not matched to a gene: 7. Sequencing was performed on CD4+ T cells from PBMCs, cultured in vitro. This TCR was sampled from a human donor in good health. J is TRBJ2-7 and V is TRBV28, with 9 bases identical to TRBD2. CDR3 bases: TGTGCCAGCATCGACAGCGGGAGGAGCTCCTACGAGCAGTACTTC. Translated, it gives CASIDSGRSSYEQYF. The full variable domain, completed using reference TRBV28 and TRBJ2-7, is DVKVTQSSRYLVKRTGEKVFLECVQDMDHENMFWYRQDPGLGLRLIYFSYDVKMKEKGDIPEGYSVSREKKERFSLILESASTNQTSMYLCASIDSGRSSYEQYFGPGTRLTVT.